The present T cell receptor beta chain was sequenced within a study of technical replicates of blood from several donors. The germline V gene encodes CDR1 SGHNT and CDR2 YENEEA. The CDR3 consists of 18 residues. The V gene lost 7 bases and the J gene lost 1 base, with 25 bases spanning the gap. TCRdb's table, derived via immunoSEQ multiplex PCR, lists solely in-frame clones and lacks some. The sample holds approximately 75,000 clones, approximately 97% seen once. J is TRBJ1-1 and V is TRBV11-3; D not certain. This sequence was found in a human donor in good health. The sample was T cells isolated from PBMCs. The CDR3 reads CASNDGPLHNIQNTEAFF. Here the CDR3 DNA reads TGTGCCAGCAATGATGGTCCCCTCCATAACATCCAGAACACTGAAGCTTTCTTT.